The source of this T cell receptor (beta chain) is a study of monozygotic twins with cystic fibrosis. The table came from immunoSEQ multiplex PCR; TCRdb's copy has only in-frame clones and leaves some out. The repertoire holds 29,000 or so clones, 85% seen once, with 0.85% to 0.95% in the top ten. V was trimmed by 6 bases and J by 0 bases, leaving 9 bases between them. This CDR3 comprises 13 residues. Germline CDR1 is SGHDT and CDR2 is YYEEEE. The sequencing input was blood. This sequence joins TRBV5-6 and TRBJ1-1; no definite D call. The receptor was isolated from a girl aged 2-10 years with cystic fibrosis. CDR3 residues: CASNDIMNTEAFF. CDR3 bases: TGTGCCAGCAACGACATCATGAACACTGAAGCTTTCTTT.